The clone carrying this T cell receptor beta chain showed up just once. As yet, its antigen is unknown. Per germline, CDR1 GTSNPN and CDR2 SVGIG (reference sequence). With V trimmed by 2 bases and J by 1 base, 5 bases remained unmatched. This CDR3 contains 15 residues. RNA was extracted and reverse transcribed into cDNA as the sequencing template. The table came from immunoSEQ multiplex PCR; TCRdb's copy has only in-frame clones and leaves some out. The sample carries around 61,000 clones, around 49% recorded once. This specimen belongs to a study of CD8+ T cells in alopecia areata. Study results and caveats: Possibly as an HLA-related effect, TCR sharing across patients appeared less clear than in mice.

This material consisted of CD8+ T cells sorted from blood, taken at week 0. The sequence came from a human donor with alopecia areata. The chain recombines TRBV30 with TRBJ2-7, with TRBD1 matching 10 bases. The CDR3 coding sequence is TGTGCCTGGAGTCCCCGGGACAGGGGATCCTACGAGCAGTACTTC. This gives the protein CAWSPRDRGSYEQYF.